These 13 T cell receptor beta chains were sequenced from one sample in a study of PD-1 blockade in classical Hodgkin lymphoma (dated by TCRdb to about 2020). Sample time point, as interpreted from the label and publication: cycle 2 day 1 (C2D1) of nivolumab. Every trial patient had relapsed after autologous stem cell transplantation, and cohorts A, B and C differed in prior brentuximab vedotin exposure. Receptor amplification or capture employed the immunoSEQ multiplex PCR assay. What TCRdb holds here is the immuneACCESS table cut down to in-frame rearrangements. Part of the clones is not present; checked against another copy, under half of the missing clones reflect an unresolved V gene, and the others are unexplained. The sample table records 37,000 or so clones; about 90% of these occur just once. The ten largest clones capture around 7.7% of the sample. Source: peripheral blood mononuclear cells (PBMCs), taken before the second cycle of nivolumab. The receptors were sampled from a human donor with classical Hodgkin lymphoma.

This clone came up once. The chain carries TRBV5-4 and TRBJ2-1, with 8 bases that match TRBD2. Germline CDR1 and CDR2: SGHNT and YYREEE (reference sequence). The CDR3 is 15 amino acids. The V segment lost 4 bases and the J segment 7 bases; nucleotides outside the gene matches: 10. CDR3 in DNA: TGTGCCAGCAGCATTGGCGGGACTAGGGAAAATGAGCAGTTCTTC. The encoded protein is CASSIGGTRENEQFF.

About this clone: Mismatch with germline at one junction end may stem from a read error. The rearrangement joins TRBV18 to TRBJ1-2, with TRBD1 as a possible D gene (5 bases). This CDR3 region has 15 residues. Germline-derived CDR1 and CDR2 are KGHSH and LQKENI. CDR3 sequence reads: CASSPRLQDNYGYTF. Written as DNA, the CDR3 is TGTGCCAGCTCCCCACGGCTACAGGATAACTATGGCTACACCTTC.

This CDR3 reads CASSPGTSGRTSSYEQYF. For the CDR3, the DNA is TGCGCCAGCAGCCCGGGGACTAGCGGGAGGACCAGTTCCTACGAGCAGTACTTC. The chain joins TRBV5-1 to TRBJ2-7; 15 bases fit TRBD2. The CDR3 loop spans 18 amino acids. Trimming took 4 bases from V and 1 from J; bases not matched to a gene: 9. Germline values: CDR1 SGHRS, CDR2 YFSETQ.

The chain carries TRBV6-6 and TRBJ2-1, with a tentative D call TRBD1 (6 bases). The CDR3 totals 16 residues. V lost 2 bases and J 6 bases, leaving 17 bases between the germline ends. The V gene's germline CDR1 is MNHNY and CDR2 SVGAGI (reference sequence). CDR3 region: CASSYPNWDIRNEQFF. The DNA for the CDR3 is TGTGCCAGCAGTTACCCTAACTGGGACATCCGCAATGAGCAGTTCTTC.

In DNA, the CDR3 is TGTGCCAGTAGTATAAGGGTGACAACCTCGAATTTCTATAATGAAAAACTGTTTTTT. This gives the protein CASSIRVTTSNFYNEKLFF. The chain employs TRBV19 and TRBJ1-4; D uncertain. Per the germline V gene, CDR1 is LNHDA and CDR2 is SQIVND (reference sequence). The CDR3 runs 19 residues. Trimming removed 2 bases at V and 4 bases at J, with 23 bases between. The full variable domain, completed using reference TRBV19 and TRBJ1-4, is DGGITQSPKYLFRKEGQNVTLSCEQNLNHDAMYWYRQDPGQGLRLIYYSQIVNDFQKGDIAEGYSVSREKKESFPLTVTSAQKNPTAFYLCASSIRVTTSNFYNEKLFFGSGTQLSVL.

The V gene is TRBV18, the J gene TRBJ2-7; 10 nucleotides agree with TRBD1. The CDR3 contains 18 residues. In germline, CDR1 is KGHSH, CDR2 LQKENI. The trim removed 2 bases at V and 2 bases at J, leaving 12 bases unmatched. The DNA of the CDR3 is TGTGCCAGCTCACCAAGTTTCTTCGGGACAGGGGTTCCCTACGAGCAGTACTTC. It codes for CASSPSFFGTGVPYEQYF.

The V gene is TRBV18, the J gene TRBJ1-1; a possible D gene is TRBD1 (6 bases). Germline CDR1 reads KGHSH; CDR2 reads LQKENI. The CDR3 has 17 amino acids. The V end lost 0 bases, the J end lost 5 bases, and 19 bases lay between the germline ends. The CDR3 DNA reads TGTGCCAGCTCACCACCAGGCAGGGGAGGGGAAAGAACTGAAGCTTTCTTT. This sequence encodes CASSPPGRGGERTEAFF.

Written as DNA, the CDR3 is TGTGCCAGCAGCAGGACTCCGCTTAATGAAAAACTGTTTTTT. Residues: CASSRTPLNEKLFF. The gene calls are TRBV2 and TRBJ1-4; no definite D call. Germline V gives CDR1 SNHLY, CDR2 FYNNEI. The CDR3 extends over 14 amino acids. Trimming shortened V by 6 bases and J by 4 bases, and 12 bases separated the two germline ends.

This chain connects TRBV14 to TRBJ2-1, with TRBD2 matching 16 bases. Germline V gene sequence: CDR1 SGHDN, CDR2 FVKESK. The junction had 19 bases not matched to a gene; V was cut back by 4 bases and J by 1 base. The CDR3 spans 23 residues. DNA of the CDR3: TGTGCCAGCAGCCCGGGTTGGGGAGATCCCGGGACTAGCGGGAGGGGGTCCTACAATGAGCAGTTCTTC. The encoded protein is CASSPGWGDPGTSGRGSYNEQFF. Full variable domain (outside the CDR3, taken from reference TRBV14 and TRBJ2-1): EAGVTQFPSHSVIEKGQTVTLRCDPISGHDNLYWYRRVMGKEIKFLLHFVKESKQDESGMPNNRFLAERTGGTYSTLKVQPAELEDSGVYFCASSPGWGDPGTSGRGSYNEQFFGPGTRLTVL.

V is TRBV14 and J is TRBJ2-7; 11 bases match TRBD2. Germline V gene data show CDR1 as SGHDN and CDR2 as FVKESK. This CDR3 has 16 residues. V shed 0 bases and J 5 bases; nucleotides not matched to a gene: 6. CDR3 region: CASSQDVLAGEDEQYF. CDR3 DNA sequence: TGTGCCAGCAGCCAAGACGTACTAGCGGGAGAGGACGAGCAGTACTTC.

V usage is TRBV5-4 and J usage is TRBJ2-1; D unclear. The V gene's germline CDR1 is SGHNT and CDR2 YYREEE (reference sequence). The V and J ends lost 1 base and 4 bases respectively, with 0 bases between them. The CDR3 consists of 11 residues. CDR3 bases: TGTGCCAGCAGCTTGTACAATGAGCAGTTCTTC. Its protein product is CASSLYNEQFF.

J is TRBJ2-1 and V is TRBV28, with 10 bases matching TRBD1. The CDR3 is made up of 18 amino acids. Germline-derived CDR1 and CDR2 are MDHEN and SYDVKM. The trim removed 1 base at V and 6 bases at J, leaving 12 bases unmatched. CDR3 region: CASSLSRWGTGASNEQFF. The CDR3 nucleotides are TGTGCCAGCAGTTTATCACGCTGGGGGACAGGGGCTAGCAATGAGCAGTTCTTC.

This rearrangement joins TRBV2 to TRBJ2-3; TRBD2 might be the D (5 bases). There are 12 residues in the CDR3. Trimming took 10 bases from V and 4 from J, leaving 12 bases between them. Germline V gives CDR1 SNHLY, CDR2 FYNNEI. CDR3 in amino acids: CAIQRVADTQYF. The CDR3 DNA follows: TGTGCCATCCAGAGGGTCGCAGATACGCAGTATTTT.